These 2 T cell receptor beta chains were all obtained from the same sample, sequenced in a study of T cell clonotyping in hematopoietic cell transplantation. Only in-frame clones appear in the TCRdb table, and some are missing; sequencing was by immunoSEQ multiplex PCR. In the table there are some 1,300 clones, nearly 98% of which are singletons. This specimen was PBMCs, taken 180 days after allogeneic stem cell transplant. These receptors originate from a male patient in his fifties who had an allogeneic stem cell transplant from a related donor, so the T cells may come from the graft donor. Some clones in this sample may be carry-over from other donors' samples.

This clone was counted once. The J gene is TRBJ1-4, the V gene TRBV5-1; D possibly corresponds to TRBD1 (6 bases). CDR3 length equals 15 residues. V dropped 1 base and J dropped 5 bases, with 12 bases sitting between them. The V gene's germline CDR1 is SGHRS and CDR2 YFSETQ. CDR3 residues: CASSLSGQGNEKLFF. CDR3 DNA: TGCGCCAGCAGCTTGTCGGGGCAGGGGAATGAAAAACTGTTTTTT.

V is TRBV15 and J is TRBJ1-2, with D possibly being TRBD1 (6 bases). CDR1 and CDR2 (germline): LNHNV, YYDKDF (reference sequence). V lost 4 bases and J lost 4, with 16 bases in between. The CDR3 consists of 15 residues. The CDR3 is CATSTPDSFLYGYTF. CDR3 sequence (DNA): TGTGCCACCAGCACCCCGGACAGTTTCCTCTATGGCTACACCTTC.